The 23 T cell receptor beta chains below were found in one sample sequenced in a study of vaccination and CD4 T cells after COVID-19. These receptors lack a known antigen. An Oncomine TCR Beta short-read assay was used to sequence the DNA from cultured CD4+ T cells. From the PCR reads, TCRdb called clonotypes with MiXCR, one entry per CDR3 protein. Of about 13,000 distinct CDR3 sequences listed, about 40% are singletons. Treatment described: roughly 10-day PBMC culture with coronavirus spike peptide pools or control peptides (ViraFEST assay). Sequences were obtained from CD4+ T cells from blood, cultured in vitro. Every receptor here comes from a human donor who had recovered from COVID-19.

This clonotype was detected only a few times. The V call is TRBV11-2, the J call TRBJ1-1; no firm D call. CDR1 is SGHAT and CDR2 is FQNNGV in the germline V gene. The CDR3 has 14 residues. The V gene lost 3 bases and the J gene lost 3 bases, with 11 bases spanning the gap. In nucleotides, the CDR3 is TGTGCCAGCAGCTTGATGGACGGGGACACTGAAGCTTTCTTT. Protein: CASSLMDGDTEAFF.

This clonotype has a handful of counts. The V call is TRBV12-3 or TRBV12-4, the J call TRBJ2-1; D remains unclear. V was cut by 5 bases and J by 9 bases, with 8 bases left in between. The CDR3 totals 11 residues. CDR3 in DNA: TGTGCCAGCAGTGCCAATTTTGAGCAGTTCTTC. Amino acid sequence: CASSANFEQFF.

The chain combines TRBV7-3 with TRBJ2-1, with unresolved D. This CDR3 contains 13 residues. V lost 2 bases and J 6 bases, leaving 8 bases between the germline ends. Germline V lookup: CDR1 SGHTA, CDR2 FQGTGA. As DNA, the CDR3 is TGTGCCAGCAGCTTATCGGCAGGCAATGAGCAGTTCTTC. It translates to CASSLSAGNEQFF. The full variable domain, rest sourced from reference TRBV7-3 and TRBJ2-1, is GAGVSQTPSNKVTEKGKYVELRCDPISGHTALYWYRQSLGQGPEFLIYFQGTGAADDSGLPNDRFFAVRPEGSVSTLKIQRTERGDSAVYLCASSLSAGNEQFFGPGTRLTVL.

The chain recombines TRBV5-1 with TRBJ1-2, with 9 bases lining up with TRBD1. Germline trimming cut 3 bases from V and 2 bases from J; bases unmatched to any gene: 2. The length of the CDR3 is 14 residues. Per germline, CDR1 SGHRS and CDR2 YFSETQ. In nucleotides, the CDR3 is TGCGCCAGCAGCTCCGGGACAGGGAACTATGGCTACACCTTC. Residues: CASSSGTGNYGYTF. The full variable domain, its missing parts supplied by reference TRBV5-1 and TRBJ1-2, is KAGVTQTPRYLIKTRGQQVTLSCSPISGHRSVSWYQQTPGQGLQFLFEYFSETQRNKGNFPGRFSGRQFSNSRSEMNVSTLELGDSALYLCASSSGTGNYGYTFGSGTRLTVV.

The V and J genes are TRBV20-1 and TRBJ2-5, with TRBD2 matching 11 bases. CDR3 length: 16 amino acids. Trimming at V came to 6 bases and at J to 0 bases, leaving 9 bases not matched to a gene. Germline V lookup: CDR1 DFQATT, CDR2 SNEGSKA (reference sequence). The CDR3 nucleotides read TGCAGTGCCAGGGGGTTGGGACTAGCGGACCAAGAGACCCAGTACTTC. Protein product: CSARGLGLADQETQYF.

This chain's CDR3 is CASSLSLGETQYF. Here the CDR3 DNA reads TGTGCCAGCAGCTTAAGTCTAGGGGAGACCCAGTACTTC. The chain couples TRBV7-3 to TRBJ2-5, with unresolved D. Trimming stripped 1 base from V and 5 bases from J, with 8 bases between. The CDR3 sequence is 13 residues long. Germline V gives CDR1 SGHTA, CDR2 FQGTGA.

The chain uses TRBV7-6 and TRBJ2-1, with D tentatively TRBD2 (6 bases). Germline CDR1 SGHVS, CDR2 FNYEAQ. V lost 6 bases to trimming and J lost 3 bases, with 15 bases between them. CDR3 length equals 15 residues. CDR3 sequence reads: CASSRSGSFYNEQFF. The CDR3 region has the DNA TGTGCCAGCAGTCGTAGCGGTTCATTCTACAATGAGCAGTTCTTC.

The sample holds a few counts of this clonotype. The chain couples TRBV7-9 to TRBJ2-3; the D is unclear. Per the germline V gene, CDR1 is SEHNR and CDR2 is FQNEAQ (reference sequence). The CDR3 is 12 amino acids. The V gene lost 8 bases and the J gene lost 1 base, with 7 bases spanning the gap. The CDR3 reads CASHRGTDTQYF. CDR3 coding DNA: TGTGCCAGCCACCGGGGCACAGATACGCAGTATTTT. The whole variable domain, remainder taken from reference TRBV7-9 and TRBJ2-3, is DTGVSQNPRHKITKRGQNVTFRCDPISEHNRLYWYRQTLGQGPEFLTYFQNEAQLEKSRLLSDRFSAERPKGSFSTLEIQRTEQGDSAMYLCASHRGTDTQYFGPGTRLTVL.

This clonotype was observed a few times. The chain joins TRBV20-1 to TRBJ2-2; 9 bases agree with TRBD2. This CDR3 region has 15 residues. The junction had 9 bases not matched to a gene; V was cut back by 5 bases and J by 5 bases. Germline V lookup: CDR1 DFQATT, CDR2 SNEGSKA (reference sequence). The CDR3 here is CSAESAAGGTGELFF. CDR3 DNA sequence: TGCAGTGCTGAGTCCGCGGCGGGAGGGACCGGGGAGCTGTTTTTT.

This clonotype was observed a few times. The genes are TRBV20-1 and TRBJ2-3; TRBD2 might be the D (6 bases). CDR3 length: 17 amino acids. V gave up 0 bases and J gave up 0 bases, with 16 bases separating them. Germline assignment: CDR1 DFQATT and CDR2 SNEGSKA (reference sequence). CDR3 residues: CSARDLGGSSSTDTQYF. CDR3 bases: TGCAGTGCTAGAGATCTCGGGGGTAGTTCTAGCACAGATACGCAGTATTTT.

By share of the sample, this clonotype is large (0.1 to 1%). The gene calls are TRBV7-9 and TRBJ1-4, with D possibly TRBD1 on 5 matching bases. The CDR3 consists of 14 residues. The V gene's germline CDR1 is SEHNR and CDR2 FQNEAQ (reference sequence). V was pared by 4 bases and J by 3 bases, with 9 bases between. The CDR3 loop is CASSYRDPNEKLFF. As DNA, the CDR3 is TGTGCCAGCAGCTACCGGGACCCTAATGAAAAACTGTTTTTT.

This chain joins TRBV28 and TRBJ1-2; no clear D. From germline, CDR1 is MDHEN and CDR2 SYDVKM. The CDR3 has 14 amino acids. Trimming shortened V by 7 bases and J by 2 bases, and 14 bases separated the two germline ends. CDR3 in amino acids: CASTIGQENYGYTF. The DNA for the CDR3 is TGTGCCAGCACTATAGGTCAGGAGAACTATGGCTACACCTTC.

The rearrangement joins TRBV20-1 to TRBJ2-5; weak D call: TRBD2 (5 bases). There are 13 residues in the CDR3. Trimming took 0 bases from V and 6 from J, leaving 11 bases between them. The germline V gene has CDR1 DFQATT and CDR2 SNEGSKA (reference sequence). The CDR3 protein is CSARDRRLQTQYF. In DNA, the CDR3 is TGCAGTGCTAGAGATAGGAGGTTGCAGACCCAGTACTTC.

V gene TRBV6-1 combines with J gene TRBJ1-5; D unresolved. Germline V gene sequence: CDR1 MNHNS, CDR2 SASEGT. V was clipped by 1 base and J by 9 bases, with 10 bases between them. The CDR3 runs 13 residues. The CDR3 DNA follows: TGTGCCAGCAGTGAAGATAGAGTGCGGCCCCAGCATTTT. This encodes CASSEDRVRPQHF.

CDR3 loop: CSAPRDRGQATLKANYGYTF. As DNA, the CDR3 is TGCAGTGCCCCCCGGGACAGGGGCCAGGCGACCCTAAAAGCTAACTATGGCTACACCTTC. This rearrangement joins TRBV20-1 to TRBJ1-2; 10 nucleotides line up with TRBD1. This CDR3 is 20 amino acids long. Germline V lookup: CDR1 DFQATT, CDR2 SNEGSKA (reference sequence). V was pared by 6 bases and J by 0 bases, with 22 bases of the junction left unmatched.

This clonotype was observed a single time. This rearrangement joins TRBV20-1 to TRBJ2-3; D call uncertain. Trimming took off 4 bases at V and 4 bases at J, with 9 bases between the two ends. The CDR3 spans 12 residues. The germline CDR1 and CDR2 sequences are DFQATT and SNEGSKA (reference sequence). The CDR3 DNA reads as TGCAGTGCTACCGATTGGGCAGATACGCAGTATTTT. Protein: CSATDWADTQYF.

The chain joins TRBV18 to TRBJ1-1, with 7 bases that match TRBD1. This CDR3 region has 15 residues. V gave up 6 bases and J gave up 4 bases; unmatched junction bases: 11. Germline assignment: CDR1 KGHSH and CDR2 LQKENI. The CDR3 protein is CASSPRGAQGTEAFF. In DNA, the CDR3 is TGTGCCAGCTCCCCCAGGGGGGCTCAAGGCACTGAAGCTTTCTTT.

This sequence joins TRBV7-8 and TRBJ2-3; tentatively, D is TRBD1 or TRBD2 (5 bases each). CDR3 length equals 16 residues. Germline assignment: CDR1 SGHVS and CDR2 FQNEAQ. With 0 bases removed from V and 2 bases from J, the gap between germline ends came to 12 bases. The CDR3 DNA follows: TGTGCCAGCAGCTTAGCGCCCGGGACGACCACAGATACGCAGTATTTT. It yields the protein CASSLAPGTTTDTQYF. The whole variable domain, filled in from reference TRBV7-8 and TRBJ2-3, reads GAGVSQSPRYKVAKRGQDVALRCDPISGHVSLFWYQQALGQGPEFLTYFQNEAQLDKSGLPSDRFFAERPEGSVSTLKIQRTQQEDSAVYLCASSLAPGTTTDTQYFGPGTRLTVL.

This chain connects TRBV29-1 to TRBJ2-2; TRBD1 or TRBD2 may be the D gene (6 bases each). The germline V gene encodes CDR1 SQVTM and CDR2 ANQGSEA. The CDR3 consists of 14 residues. Trimming took 4 bases from V and 1 from J, leaving 10 bases between them. Written as DNA, the CDR3 is TGCAGCGTTGGGGGGGCAGTGAACACCGGGGAGCTGTTTTTT. Translated: CSVGGAVNTGELFF.

This chain uses TRBV11-3 with TRBJ1-2; no firm D call. The V end was cut by 2 bases, the J end by 8 bases, with 12 bases between. The CDR3 totals 13 residues. Germline-derived CDR1 and CDR2 are SGHNT and YENEEA. The CDR3 nucleotides read TGTGCCAGCAGCTTATCCGGGGAGAGGGGCTACACCTTC. Its protein product is CASSLSGERGYTF.

V usage is TRBV7-8 and J usage is TRBJ2-1, with D possibly TRBD2 on 6 matching bases. Trimming removed 2 bases at V and 6 bases at J, with 14 bases between. CDR1 and CDR2 (germline): SGHVS, FQNEAQ. The CDR3 length is 15 residues. The CDR3 nucleotides read TGTGCCAGCAGCTTATTGGTGGGAGGCGGCAATGAGCAGTTCTTC. This gives the protein CASSLLVGGGNEQFF.

V and J are TRBV20-1 and TRBJ1-5; perhaps TRBD1 as D (5 bases). Germline V CDR1 and CDR2: DFQATT, SNEGSKA (reference sequence). The CDR3 totals 18 residues. The ends were cut back, 0 bases at V and 3 bases at J, with 21 bases in the middle. The CDR3 loop reads CSARDTGGQGETNQPQHF. The CDR3 DNA sequence: TGCAGTGCTAGAGATACGGGAGGGCAGGGAGAGACCAATCAGCCCCAGCATTTT.

This clonotype has more than one count but fewer than ten. V and J are TRBV27 and TRBJ1-2, with TRBD1 matching over 7 bases. The CDR3 runs to 15 residues. V was pared by 7 bases and J by 4 bases, with 12 bases of the junction left unmatched. CDR1 and CDR2 (germline): MNHEY, SMNVEV (reference sequence). The CDR3 DNA is TGTGCCAGCACCTCACGAGACAGGGTCGGCTATGGCTACACCTTC. It is translated as CASTSRDRVGYGYTF.